Shown below are 5 T cell receptor beta chains from a single sample sequenced in a study of graft-versus-host responses after intestinal transplantation. Their recognized antigens are unknown. Only in-frame clones appear in the TCRdb table, and some are missing; sequencing was by immunoSEQ multiplex PCR. The repertoire holds around 100,000 clones, with roughly 93% as singletons. The material was unstimulated CD8+ T cells sorted from spleen or lymph node cells, obtained before intestinal transplant. These receptor sequences come from a human donor who received an intestinal transplant.

The V call is TRBV2, the J call TRBJ1-6; D uncertain. Germline V lookup: CDR1 SNHLY, CDR2 FYNNEI. V gave up 2 bases and J gave up 3 bases, with 14 bases separating them. This CDR3 is 17 amino acids long. CDR3 loop: CASSETTPLGYNSPLHF. The CDR3 DNA follows: TGTGCCAGCAGTGAAACTACTCCCCTGGGCTATAATTCACCCCTCCACTTT.

This sequence joins TRBV4-1 and TRBJ2-3, with 7 positions matching TRBD2. The CDR3 has 16 residues. After removal of 0 bases from V and 0 bases from J, the junction contained 3 bases not matched to a gene. Germline-derived CDR1 and CDR2 are MGHRA and YSYEKL. CDR3 bases: TGCGCCAGCAGCCAAGATCCGGGGGGAAGCACAGATACGCAGTATTTT. Protein sequence: CASSQDPGGSTDTQYF.

The V and J genes are TRBV7-9 and TRBJ1-1; D not certain. The CDR3 runs to 11 residues. Germline values: CDR1 SEHNR, CDR2 FQNEAQ (reference sequence). Trimming pared 5 bases from V and 4 bases from J, leaving 5 bases between. Written as DNA, the CDR3 is TGTGCCAGCAGCCCTGTCACTGAAGCTTTCTTT. It encodes CASSPVTEAFF.

V and J are TRBV11-2 and TRBJ2-5; D is uncertain. The J call may not be correct, given that the DNA end is closer to TRBJ2-7. CDR1 SGHAT and CDR2 FQNNGV come from the germline V gene. The CDR3 sequence is 11 residues long. CDR3 amino acids: CASRFGNEQYF. The CDR3 nucleotides read TGTGCCAGCAGGTTCGGAAACGAGCAGTACTTC.

The V gene is TRBV5-1, the J gene TRBJ2-3, with D maybe TRBD2 (6 bases). The CDR3 runs 15 residues. Trimming stripped 3 bases from V and 1 base from J, with 12 bases between. Germline assignment: CDR1 SGHRS and CDR2 YFSETQ. In DNA, the CDR3 is TGCGCCAGCAGCTCCGGGATAGCGGGCACAGATACGCAGTATTTT. Its translation: CASSSGIAGTDTQYF.